These 32 T cell receptor beta chains came from one sample sequenced in a study of T cell responses to AZD1222 COVID-19 vaccine. Generated by immunoSEQ multiplex PCR, the TCRdb table keeps only in-frame clones and is missing some. The sample lists tens of thousands of clones; 86% were seen once. The starting material was peripheral blood, obtained on day 0 of AZD1222 vaccination. These receptors originate from an adult in good health.

This chain joins TRBV7-2 and TRBJ1-1, with D hard to call. Trimming cost V 5 bases and J 5 bases, with 6 bases left between them. CDR1 is SGHTA, CDR2 FQGNSA, per germline. This CDR3 has 11 residues. The CDR3 protein is CASSAGTEAFF. Here the CDR3 DNA reads TGTGCCAGCAGCGCAGGTACTGAAGCTTTCTTT.

The chain couples TRBV4-1 to TRBJ1-5, with 7 bases fitting TRBD1. From germline, CDR1 is MGHRA and CDR2 YSYEKL. V shed 4 bases, J shed 4 bases, and the junction held 7 bases outside the gene matches. This CDR3 spans 15 amino acids. Here the CDR3 reads CASSPTIQGNQPQHF. The CDR3 DNA reads TGCGCCAGCAGCCCAACTATACAGGGGAATCAGCCCCAGCATTTT.

This chain uses TRBV4-2 with TRBJ1-5; D is unresolved. The CDR3 extends over 13 amino acids. Germline V gene sequence: CDR1 LGHNA, CDR2 YNFKEQ. Trimming took 1 base from V and 2 from J, leaving 3 bases between them. The CDR3 sequence: CASSQARNQPQHF. In DNA form, the CDR3 reads TGTGCCAGCAGCCAAGCTCGCAATCAGCCCCAGCATTTT.

The gene calls are TRBV7-2 and TRBJ2-7, with 7 nucleotides matching TRBD1. The CDR3 runs to 15 residues. The ends lost 5 bases at V and 3 bases at J; junction bases unmatched: 10. CDR1 is SGHTA, CDR2 FQGNSA, per germline. The CDR3 is CASSPGTARNYEQYF. The CDR3 nucleotides read TGTGCCAGCAGCCCCGGGACAGCCAGGAACTACGAGCAGTACTTC.

The V and J genes are TRBV30 and TRBJ2-7; D not resolved. The V gene's germline CDR1 is GTSNPN and CDR2 SVGIG (reference sequence). CDR3 length: 14 amino acids. Trimming took 4 bases from V and 3 from J, leaving 16 bases between them. The CDR3 coding sequence is TGTGCCTGGAAGGTGAAAGGTGGATTCTACGAGCAGTACTTC. Residues: CAWKVKGGFYEQYF. Complete variable domain (other parts from reference TRBV30 and TRBJ2-7): SQTIHQWPATLVQPVGSPLSLECTVEGTSNPNLYWYRQAAGRGLQLLFYSVGIGQISSEVPQNLSASRPQDRQFILSSKKLLLSDSGFYLCAWKVKGGFYEQYFGPGTRLTVT.

The count of this clone is one. The chain combines TRBV15 with TRBJ2-7; weak D call: TRBD2 (6 bases). Trimming removed 0 bases at V and 7 bases at J, with 19 bases between. This CDR3 contains 16 residues. The germline V gene encodes CDR1 LNHNV and CDR2 YYDKDF (reference sequence). Here the CDR3 reads CATSRDGSSISREQYF. The CDR3 bases are TGTGCCACCAGCAGAGACGGGAGTAGTATTTCGCGGGAGCAGTACTTC.

The genes are TRBV7-3 and TRBJ2-1; unclear D gene. There are 17 residues in the CDR3. Looked up from germline, CDR1 is SGHTA and CDR2 is FQGTGA. The V end was cut by 5 bases, the J end by 3 bases, with 20 bases between. This CDR3 reads CASSESLWRLIYNEQFF. The CDR3 DNA sequence: TGTGCCAGCAGCGAATCCCTCTGGCGGTTGATCTACAATGAGCAGTTCTTC.

The rearrangement joins TRBV5-4 to TRBJ1-1; D gene ambiguous. The CDR3 spans 14 residues. Trimming took 1 base from V and 1 from J, leaving 8 bases between them. Germline V gives CDR1 SGHNT, CDR2 YYREEE (reference sequence). The CDR3 here is CASSLSAGNTEAFF. The DNA of the CDR3 is TGTGCCAGCAGCTTGTCGGCGGGGAACACTGAAGCTTTCTTT.

CDR3 loop: CASRARQSPYEQYF. DNA for the CDR3: TGTGCCAGCAGGGCTCGACAGAGCCCCTACGAGCAGTACTTC. This chain links TRBV2 with TRBJ2-7; D possibly corresponds to TRBD1 (5 bases). The CDR3 runs to 14 residues. Germline V gene lookup returns CDR1 SNHLY and CDR2 FYNNEI. V lost 6 bases and J lost 2, with 14 bases in between.

The rearrangement links TRBV7-9 to TRBJ2-7; 8 bases match TRBD1. CDR3 length: 13 residues. In germline, CDR1 is SEHNR, CDR2 FQNEAQ (reference sequence). V gave up 5 bases and J gave up 7 bases; unmatched junction bases: 7. This CDR3 reads CASSPGTGREQYF. In DNA form, the CDR3 reads TGTGCCAGCAGCCCCGGGACAGGTCGGGAGCAGTACTTC.

The chain carries TRBV4-2 and TRBJ2-1; either TRBD1 or TRBD2 may supply D (5 bases each). Trimming cost V 4 bases and J 10 bases, with 17 bases left between them. Germline values: CDR1 LGHNA, CDR2 YNFKEQ. The CDR3 has 14 amino acids. CDR3 sequence: CASSPGRQNGEQFF. In nucleotides, the CDR3 is TGTGCCAGCAGCCCGGGACGGCAAAACGGAGAGCAGTTCTTC.

This clone was picked up a small number of times. This chain connects TRBV19 to TRBJ1-5; 8 bases align to TRBD1. There are 14 residues in the CDR3. Germline loops: CDR1 LNHDA, CDR2 SQIVND (reference sequence). J lost 7 bases, V lost 6 bases, and 8 bases had no gene match. The CDR3 loop is CASRRTGIYQPQHF. The CDR3 nucleotides read TGTGCCAGTAGACGGACAGGGATATACCAGCCCCAGCATTTT. Full variable domain (missing parts from reference TRBV19 and TRBJ1-5): DGGITQSPKYLFRKEGQNVTLSCEQNLNHDAMYWYRQDPGQGLRLIYYSQIVNDFQKGDIAEGYSVSREKKESFPLTVTSAQKNPTAFYLCASRRTGIYQPQHFGDGTRLSIL.

The chain has TRBV6-6 and TRBJ2-5; D might be TRBD1 or TRBD2, each matching 6 bases. Germline loops: CDR1 MNHNY, CDR2 SVGAGI (reference sequence). The CDR3 covers 16 residues. Trimming left V 6 bases short and J 10 bases short, with 27 bases between. The CDR3 spells CASSRGGTGVARDQYF. Here the CDR3 DNA reads TGTGCCAGCAGCCGAGGGGGGACCGGCGTGGCAAGAGACCAGTACTTC.

The chain combines TRBV29-1 with TRBJ2-1, with TRBD2 identical over 8 bases. The CDR3 extends over 13 amino acids. The V gene's germline CDR1 is SQVTM and CDR2 ANQGSEA. The V gene end was trimmed by 4 bases and the J gene end by 6 bases; junction bases not matched to a gene: 5. The CDR3, as DNA: TGCAGCGTTGGAACTAGCGGCTTCAATGAGCAGTTCTTC. As protein: CSVGTSGFNEQFF.

This chain links TRBV7-8 with TRBJ2-7; possibly TRBD1 or TRBD2 for D (6 bases each). V lost 5 bases and J lost 2, with 16 bases in between. This CDR3 contains 15 residues. Germline values: CDR1 SGHVS, CDR2 FQNEAQ. The CDR3: CASSLAYGGPYEQYF. CDR3 nucleotide sequence: TGTGCCAGCAGCCTGGCCTACGGGGGCCCCTACGAGCAGTACTTC. Based on the CDR3 plus reference TRBV7-8 and TRBJ2-7, the full variable domain is GAGVSQSPRYKVAKRGQDVALRCDPISGHVSLFWYQQALGQGPEFLTYFQNEAQLDKSGLPSDRFFAERPEGSVSTLKIQRTQQEDSAVYLCASSLAYGGPYEQYFGPGTRLTVT.

J is TRBJ2-7 and V is TRBV28, with D perhaps being TRBD1 or TRBD2 (6 bases each). Germline CDR1 reads MDHEN; CDR2 reads SYDVKM. V shed 1 base and J shed 7 bases, with 17 bases lying between them. This CDR3 contains 15 residues. The CDR3 sequence is CASSLSGGLGREQYF. CDR3 DNA: TGTGCCAGCAGTTTATCTGGGGGGCTGGGGAGGGAGCAGTACTTC.

The CDR3 region is CASSEPSGSYEQYF. The CDR3, as DNA: TGTGCCAGCAGCGAACCCAGCGGGTCCTACGAGCAGTACTTC. The gene calls are TRBV16 and TRBJ2-7; D might be TRBD2 (6 bases). The CDR3 totals 14 residues. CDR1 and CDR2 from the germline V gene are KGHSY and FQNENV. V gave up 5 bases and J gave up 1 base, with 12 bases separating them.

The V call is TRBV10-1, the J call TRBJ1-1; D is unresolved. This CDR3 region has 13 residues. Between the trimmed V and J ends, which lost 2 bases and 2 bases, there was a span of 6 bases. The germline V gene encodes CDR1 WNHNN and CDR2 SYGVQD (reference sequence). This CDR3 reads CASSEGRNTEAFF. CDR3 sequence (DNA): TGCGCCAGCAGTGAGGGTAGAAACACTGAAGCTTTCTTT.

The chain joins TRBV25-1 to TRBJ2-7; a weak D match, TRBD1 (6 bases). The CDR3 has 14 residues. Germline assignment: CDR1 MGHDK and CDR2 SYGVNS. V lost 6 bases and J lost 4, with 16 bases in between. CDR3 in DNA: TGTGCCAGCAGGAATAGTGGGGGCTATTACGAGCAGTACTTC. Its protein is CASRNSGGYYEQYF.

The genes are TRBV11-2 and TRBJ2-7, with 10 positions matching TRBD2. The CDR3 totals 15 residues. Germline V CDR1 and CDR2: SGHAT, FQNNGV. With V trimmed by 5 bases and J by 0 bases, 4 bases remained unmatched. CDR3 protein: CASSPSGGASYEQYF. The CDR3 nucleotides are TGTGCCAGCAGCCCTAGCGGGGGTGCCTCCTACGAGCAGTACTTC.

This sequence joins TRBV21-1 and TRBJ2-7. TRBV21-1 counts as a pseudogene. The CDR3 covers 11 residues. The CDR3 sequence: CASSSPYEQYF. Here the CDR3 DNA reads TGTGCCAGCAGCTCCCCCTACGAGCAGTACTTC.

The chain carries TRBV10-1 and TRBJ1-5; D is unclear. Germline CDR1 WNHNN, CDR2 SYGVQD (reference sequence). This CDR3 region has 13 residues. Trimming took 7 bases from V and 1 from J, leaving 8 bases between them. CDR3 protein: CASTSTSNQPQHF. In DNA, the CDR3 is TGCGCCAGCACGTCAACGAGCAATCAGCCCCAGCATTTT.

The chain joins TRBV6-5 to TRBJ1-2, with a tentative D call TRBD1 (5 bases). The V end lost 5 bases, the J end lost 3 bases, and 13 bases lay between the germline ends. Germline CDR1 MNHEY, CDR2 SVGAGI. This CDR3 is 14 amino acids long. CDR3 sequence: CASSQITGDYGYTF. CDR3 in DNA: TGTGCCAGCAGTCAAATAACAGGAGACTATGGCTACACCTTC.

The rearrangement uses TRBV27 and TRBJ1-2; D gene uncertain. The CDR3 contains 14 residues. V shed 5 bases and J shed 4 bases, with 14 bases lying between them. CDR1 and CDR2 (germline): MNHEY, SMNVEV (reference sequence). In DNA form, the CDR3 reads TGTGCCAGCAGTAAAACCCCGGCCTCCTATGGCTACACCTTC. It encodes CASSKTPASYGYTF.

The chain has TRBV7-2 and TRBJ1-3, with D perhaps TRBD1 (6 bases). CDR3 length equals 16 residues. V was clipped by 0 bases and J by 0 bases, with 9 bases between them. Germline CDR1 and CDR2: SGHTA and FQGNSA. CDR3: CASSLARQDSGNTIYF. The CDR3 DNA reads TGTGCCAGCAGCTTAGCGCGACAGGACTCTGGAAACACCATATATTTT.

The rearrangement links TRBV6-1 to TRBJ1-5; a possible D gene is TRBD1 (6 bases). CDR3 length equals 16 residues. Germline V gives CDR1 MNHNS, CDR2 SASEGT. Trimming removed 3 bases at V and 3 bases at J, with 15 bases between. The DNA of the CDR3 is TGTGCCAGCAGTGATATAAGGGGGATTATCAATCAGCCCCAGCATTTT. Its translation: CASSDIRGIINQPQHF.

The chain carries TRBV20-1 and TRBJ1-2; D possibly corresponds to TRBD1 (5 bases). There are 14 residues in the CDR3. Germline CDR1 DFQATT, CDR2 SNEGSKA (reference sequence). Trimming cost V 3 bases and J 4 bases, with 15 bases left between them. The CDR3 region is CSASAPGGAYGYTF. CDR3 DNA sequence: TGCAGTGCTAGTGCCCCGGGGGGAGCCTATGGCTACACCTTC.

The sample holds one count of this clone. J is TRBJ1-5 and V is TRBV5-3; the D gene is possibly TRBD1 (6 bases). TRBV5-3 counts as an open reading frame of uncertain function. Trimming pared 3 bases from V and 1 base from J, leaving 17 bases between. The length of the CDR3 is 17 residues. This chain's CDR3 is CARSYPGGGLSNQPQHF. DNA of the CDR3: TGTGCCAGAAGCTATCCCGGCGGGGGCCTGAGCAATCAGCCCCAGCATTTT.

The chain links TRBV20-1 to TRBJ1-1; possibly TRBD1 for D (6 bases). The V and J ends lost 3 bases and 5 bases respectively, with 13 bases between them. CDR1 and CDR2 from the germline V gene are DFQATT and SNEGSKA (reference sequence). CDR3 size: 13 residues. The CDR3 here is CSASLWGRTEAFF. DNA for the CDR3: TGCAGTGCTAGTCTTTGGGGGCGGACTGAAGCTTTCTTT.

The chain uses TRBV1 and TRBJ2-2; the table's D call of TRBD2 was not tested on the DNA. TRBV1 represents a pseudogene. The CDR3 totals 16 residues. The CDR3 reads CTSSRGTSGNTGELFF. The CDR3 nucleotides read TGCACCAGCAGCCGGGGGACTAGTGGGAACACCGGGGAGCTGTTTTTT.

J is TRBJ2-7 and V is TRBV28; D unclear. Trimming left V 10 bases short and J 0 bases short, with 13 bases between. The CDR3 length is 13 residues. The germline V gene encodes CDR1 MDHEN and CDR2 SYDVKM. CDR3 residues: CATRMGFSYEQYF. CDR3 DNA sequence: TGTGCCACCAGAATGGGGTTCTCCTACGAGCAGTACTTC.

The chain employs TRBV10-3 and TRBJ2-5; 7 bases map to TRBD2. V lost 10 bases to trimming and J lost 5 bases; unmatched junction nucleotides: 10. Per the germline V gene, CDR1 is ENHRY and CDR2 is SYGVKD. There are 13 residues in the CDR3. CDR3 bases: TGTGCCACTAAGCCGGGACTACGGGAGACCCAGTACTTC. It translates to CATKPGLRETQYF.